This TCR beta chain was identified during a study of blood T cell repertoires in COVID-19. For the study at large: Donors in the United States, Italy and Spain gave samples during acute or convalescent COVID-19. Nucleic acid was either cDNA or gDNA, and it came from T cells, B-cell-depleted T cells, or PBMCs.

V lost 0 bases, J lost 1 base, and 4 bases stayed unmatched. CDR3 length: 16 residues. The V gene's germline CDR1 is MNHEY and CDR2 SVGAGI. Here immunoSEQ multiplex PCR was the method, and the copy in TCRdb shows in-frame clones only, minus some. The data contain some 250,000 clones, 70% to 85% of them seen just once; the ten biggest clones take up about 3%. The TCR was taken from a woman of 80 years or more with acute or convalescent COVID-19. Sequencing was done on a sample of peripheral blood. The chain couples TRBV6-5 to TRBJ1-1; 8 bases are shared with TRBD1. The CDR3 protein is CASSYSSGTGNTEAFF. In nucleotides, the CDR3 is TGTGCCAGCAGTTACTCTTCCGGGACAGGGAACACTGAAGCTTTCTTT.